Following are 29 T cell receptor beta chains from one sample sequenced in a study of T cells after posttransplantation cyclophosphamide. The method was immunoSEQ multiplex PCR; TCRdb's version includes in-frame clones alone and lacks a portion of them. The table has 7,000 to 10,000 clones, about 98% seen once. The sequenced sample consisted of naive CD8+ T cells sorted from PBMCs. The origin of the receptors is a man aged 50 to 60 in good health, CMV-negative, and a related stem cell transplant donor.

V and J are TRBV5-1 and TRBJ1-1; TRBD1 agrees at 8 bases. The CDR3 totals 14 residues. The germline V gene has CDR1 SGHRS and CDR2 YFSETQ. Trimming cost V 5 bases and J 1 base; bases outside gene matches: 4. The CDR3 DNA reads TGCGCCAGCAGATCCGACAGGGGGAACACTGAAGCTTTCTTT. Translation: CASRSDRGNTEAFF.

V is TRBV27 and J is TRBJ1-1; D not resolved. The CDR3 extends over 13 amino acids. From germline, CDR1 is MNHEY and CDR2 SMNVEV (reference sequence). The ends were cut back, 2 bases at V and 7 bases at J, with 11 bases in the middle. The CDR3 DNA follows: TGTGCCAGCAGTTTAGGTATAGCAGTTGAAGCTTTCTTT. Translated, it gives CASSLGIAVEAFF.

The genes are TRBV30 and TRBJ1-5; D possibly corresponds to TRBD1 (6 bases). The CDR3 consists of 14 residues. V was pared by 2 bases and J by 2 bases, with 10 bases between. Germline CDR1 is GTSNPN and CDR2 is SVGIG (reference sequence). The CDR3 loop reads CAWSQGTGNQPQHF. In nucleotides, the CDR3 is TGTGCCTGGAGTCAGGGGACGGGCAATCAGCCCCAGCATTTT.

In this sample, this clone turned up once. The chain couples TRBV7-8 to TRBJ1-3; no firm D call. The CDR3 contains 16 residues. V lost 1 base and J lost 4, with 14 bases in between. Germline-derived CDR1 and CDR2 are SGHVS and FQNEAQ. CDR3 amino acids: CASSLEPAELGNTIYF. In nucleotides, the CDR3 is TGTGCCAGCAGCTTAGAGCCAGCAGAACTAGGAAACACCATATATTTT.

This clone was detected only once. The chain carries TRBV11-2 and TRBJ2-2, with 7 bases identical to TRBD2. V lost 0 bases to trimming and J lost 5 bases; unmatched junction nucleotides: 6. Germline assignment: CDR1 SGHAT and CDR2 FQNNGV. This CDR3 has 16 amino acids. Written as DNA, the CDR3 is TGTGCCAGCAGCTTAGATTGGGGGGGGAGAACCGGGGAGCTGTTTTTT. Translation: CASSLDWGGRTGELFF. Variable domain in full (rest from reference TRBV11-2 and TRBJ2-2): EAGVAQSPRYKIIEKRQSVAFWCNPISGHATLYWYQQILGQGPKLLIQFQNNGVVDDSQLPKDRFSAERLKGVDSTLKIQPAKLEDSAVYLCASSLDWGGRTGELFFGEGSRLTVL.

In DNA, the CDR3 is TGTGCCAGCAGTGTGACAGGGGAGGGAGAGACCCAGTACTTC. This sequence encodes CASSVTGEGETQYF. J is TRBJ2-5 and V is TRBV25-1, with a weak D call TRBD1 (8 bases). The CDR3 runs 14 residues. Trimming shortened V by 4 bases and J by 4 bases, and 13 bases separated the two germline ends. The germline gives CDR1 MGHDK, CDR2 SYGVNS.

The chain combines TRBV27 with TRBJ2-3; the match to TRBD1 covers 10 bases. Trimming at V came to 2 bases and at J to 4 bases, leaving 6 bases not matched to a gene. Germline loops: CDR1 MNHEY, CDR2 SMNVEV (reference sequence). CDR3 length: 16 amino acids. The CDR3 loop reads CASSLTGTGVADTQYF. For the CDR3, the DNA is TGTGCCAGCAGTTTAACCGGGACAGGGGTGGCAGATACGCAGTATTTT.

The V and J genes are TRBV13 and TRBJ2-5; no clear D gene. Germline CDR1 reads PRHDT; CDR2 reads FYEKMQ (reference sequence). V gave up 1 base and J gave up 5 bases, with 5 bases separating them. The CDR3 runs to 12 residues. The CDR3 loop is CASSLEEETQYF. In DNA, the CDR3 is TGTGCCAGCAGCTTAGAGGAGGAGACCCAGTACTTC.

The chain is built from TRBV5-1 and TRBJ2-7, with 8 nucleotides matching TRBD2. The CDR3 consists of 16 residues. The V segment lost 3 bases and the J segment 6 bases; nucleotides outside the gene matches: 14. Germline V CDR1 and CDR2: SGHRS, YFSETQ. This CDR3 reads CASSSERERGFSEQYF. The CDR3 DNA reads TGCGCCAGCAGCTCAGAGCGGGAGAGGGGTTTCTCCGAGCAGTACTTC.

CDR3 bases: TGTGCCAGCAGCCACCTAAATGTGGGCCACTACAATGAGCAGTTCTTC. This encodes CASSHLNVGHYNEQFF. This sequence joins TRBV14 and TRBJ2-1, with D uncertain. Germline CDR1 reads SGHDN; CDR2 reads FVKESK. The V and J ends lost 3 bases and 3 bases respectively, with 15 bases between them. The CDR3 has 16 residues.

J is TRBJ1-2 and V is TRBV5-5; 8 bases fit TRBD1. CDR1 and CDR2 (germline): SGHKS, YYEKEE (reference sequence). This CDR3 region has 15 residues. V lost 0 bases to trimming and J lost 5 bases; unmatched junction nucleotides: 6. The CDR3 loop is CASSLGDRLGYGYTF. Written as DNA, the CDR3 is TGTGCCAGCAGCTTGGGGGACAGGTTGGGATATGGCTACACCTTC. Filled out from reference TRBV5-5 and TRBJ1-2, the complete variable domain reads DAGVTQSPTHLIKTRGQQVTLRCSPISGHKSVSWYQQVLGQGPQFIFQYYEKEERGRGNFPDRFSARQFPNYSSELNVNALLLGDSALYLCASSLGDRLGYGYTFGSGTRLTVV.

The CDR3 nucleotides read TGTGCCAGCAGCTCTACGACAGGGAACACTGAAGCTTTCTTT. Translation gives CASSSTTGNTEAFF. The chain carries TRBV16 and TRBJ1-1, with D tentatively TRBD1 (6 bases). The CDR3 length is 14 residues. Per germline, CDR1 KGHSY and CDR2 FQNENV. Trimming took off 5 bases at V and 1 base at J, with 11 bases between the two ends. Drawing the rest from reference TRBV16 and TRBJ1-1, the complete variable domain is GEEVAQTPKHLVRGEGQKAKLYCAPIKGHSYVFWYQQVLKNEFKFLISFQNENVFDETGMPKERFSAKCLPNSPCSLEIQATKLEDSAVYFCASSSTTGNTEAFFGQGTRLTVV.

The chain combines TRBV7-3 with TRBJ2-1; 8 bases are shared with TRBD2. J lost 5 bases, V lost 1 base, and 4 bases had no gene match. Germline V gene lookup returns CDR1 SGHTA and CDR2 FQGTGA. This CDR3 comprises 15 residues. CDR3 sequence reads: CASSLKGTSNNEQFF. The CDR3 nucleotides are TGTGCCAGCAGCTTAAAAGGGACTAGTAACAATGAGCAGTTCTTC.

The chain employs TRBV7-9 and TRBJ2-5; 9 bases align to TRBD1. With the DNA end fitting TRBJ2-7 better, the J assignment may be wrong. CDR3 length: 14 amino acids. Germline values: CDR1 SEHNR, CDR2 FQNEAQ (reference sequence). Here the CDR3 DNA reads TGTGCCAGCAGCGACCGACAGGGGGGCTACGAGCAGTACTTC. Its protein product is CASSDRQGGYEQYF.

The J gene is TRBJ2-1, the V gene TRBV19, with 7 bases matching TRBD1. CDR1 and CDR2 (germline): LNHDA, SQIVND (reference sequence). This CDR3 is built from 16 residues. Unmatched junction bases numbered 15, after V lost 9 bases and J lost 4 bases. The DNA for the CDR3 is TGTGCCAGCCAGGACACCGGGACAGCTCCTTACAATGAGCAGTTCTTC. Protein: CASQDTGTAPYNEQFF.

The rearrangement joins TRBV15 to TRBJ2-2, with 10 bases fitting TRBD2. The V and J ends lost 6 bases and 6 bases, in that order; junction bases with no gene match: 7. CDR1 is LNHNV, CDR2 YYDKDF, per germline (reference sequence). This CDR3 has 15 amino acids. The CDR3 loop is CATSKEGTSAGELFF. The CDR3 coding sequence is TGTGCCACCAGTAAAGAGGGGACTAGCGCCGGGGAGCTGTTTTTT.

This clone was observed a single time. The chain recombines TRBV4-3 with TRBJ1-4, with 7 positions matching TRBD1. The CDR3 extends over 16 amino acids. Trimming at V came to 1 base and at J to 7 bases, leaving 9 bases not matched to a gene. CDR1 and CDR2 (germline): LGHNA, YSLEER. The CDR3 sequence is CASSQVLTGVTEKLFF. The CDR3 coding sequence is TGCGCCAGCAGCCAAGTCTTAACAGGGGTAACTGAAAAACTGTTTTTT.

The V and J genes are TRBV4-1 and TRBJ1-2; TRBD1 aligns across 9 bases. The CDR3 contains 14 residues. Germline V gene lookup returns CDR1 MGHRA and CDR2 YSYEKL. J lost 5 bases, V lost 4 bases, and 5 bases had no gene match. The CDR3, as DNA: TGCGCCAGCAGCCCGGCCGGGACAGGGTATGGCTACACCTTC. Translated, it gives CASSPAGTGYGYTF.

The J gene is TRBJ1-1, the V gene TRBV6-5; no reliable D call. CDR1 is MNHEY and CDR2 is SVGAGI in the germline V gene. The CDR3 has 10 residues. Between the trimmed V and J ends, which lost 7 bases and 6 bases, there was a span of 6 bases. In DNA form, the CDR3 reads TGTGCCAGCAATTTCGCTGAAGCTTTCTTT. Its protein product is CASNFAEAFF.

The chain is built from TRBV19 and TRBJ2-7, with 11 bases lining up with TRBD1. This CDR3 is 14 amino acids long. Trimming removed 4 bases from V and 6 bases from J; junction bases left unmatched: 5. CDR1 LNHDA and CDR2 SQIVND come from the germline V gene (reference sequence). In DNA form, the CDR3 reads TGTGCCAGTAGTAATCCCGGGACAGGGGGCGAGCAGTACTTC. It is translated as CASSNPGTGGEQYF.

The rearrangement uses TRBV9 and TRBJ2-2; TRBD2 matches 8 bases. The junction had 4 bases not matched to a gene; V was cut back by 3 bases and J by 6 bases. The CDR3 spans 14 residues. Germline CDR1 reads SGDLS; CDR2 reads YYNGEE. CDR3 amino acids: CASSAGLGAGELFF. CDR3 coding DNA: TGTGCCAGCAGCGCGGGACTAGGGGCCGGGGAGCTGTTTTTT.

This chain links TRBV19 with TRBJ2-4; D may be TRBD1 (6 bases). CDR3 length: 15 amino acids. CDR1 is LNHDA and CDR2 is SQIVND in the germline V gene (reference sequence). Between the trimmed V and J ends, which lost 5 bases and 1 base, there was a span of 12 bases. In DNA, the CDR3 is TGTGCCAGTAGTGGCTTACAGGGTGCCAAAAACATTCAGTACTTC. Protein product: CASSGLQGAKNIQYF. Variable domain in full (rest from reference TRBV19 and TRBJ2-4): DGGITQSPKYLFRKEGQNVTLSCEQNLNHDAMYWYRQDPGQGLRLIYYSQIVNDFQKGDIAEGYSVSREKKESFPLTVTSAQKNPTAFYLCASSGLQGAKNIQYFGAGTRLSVL.

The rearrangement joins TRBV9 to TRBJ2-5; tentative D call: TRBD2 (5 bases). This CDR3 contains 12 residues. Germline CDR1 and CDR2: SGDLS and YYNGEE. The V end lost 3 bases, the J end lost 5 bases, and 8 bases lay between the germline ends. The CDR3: CASSGWEETQYF. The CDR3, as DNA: TGTGCCAGCAGCGGATGGGAGGAGACCCAGTACTTC.

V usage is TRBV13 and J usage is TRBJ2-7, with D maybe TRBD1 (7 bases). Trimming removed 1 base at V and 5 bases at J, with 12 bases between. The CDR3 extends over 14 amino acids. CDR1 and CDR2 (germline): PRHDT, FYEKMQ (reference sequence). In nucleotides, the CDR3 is TGTGCCAGCAGCTTAGAGGCAGGGGGGCACGAGCAGTACTTC. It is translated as CASSLEAGGHEQYF.

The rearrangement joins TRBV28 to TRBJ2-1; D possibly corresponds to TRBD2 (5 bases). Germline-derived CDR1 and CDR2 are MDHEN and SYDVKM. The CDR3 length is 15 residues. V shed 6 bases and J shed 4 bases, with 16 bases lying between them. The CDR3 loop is CASRRTPTGYNEQFF. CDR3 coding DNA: TGTGCCAGCAGGCGGACTCCTACTGGATACAATGAGCAGTTCTTC.

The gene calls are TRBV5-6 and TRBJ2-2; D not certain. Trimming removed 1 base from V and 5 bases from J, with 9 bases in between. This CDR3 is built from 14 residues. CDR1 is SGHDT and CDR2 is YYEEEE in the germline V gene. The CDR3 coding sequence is TGTGCCAGCAGCTTGTTTTTCGCGACCGGGGAGCTGTTTTTT. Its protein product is CASSLFFATGELFF.

In DNA, the CDR3 is TGCGCCAGCAGCCGGGAAGGGGGGACAGGGGTCTTTAACTATGGCTACACCTTC. This encodes CASSREGGTGVFNYGYTF. This rearrangement joins TRBV4-1 to TRBJ1-2; 10 bases align to TRBD1. CDR1 is MGHRA and CDR2 is YSYEKL in the germline V gene. V lost 4 bases, J lost 1 base, and 12 bases stayed unmatched. The CDR3 runs to 18 residues.

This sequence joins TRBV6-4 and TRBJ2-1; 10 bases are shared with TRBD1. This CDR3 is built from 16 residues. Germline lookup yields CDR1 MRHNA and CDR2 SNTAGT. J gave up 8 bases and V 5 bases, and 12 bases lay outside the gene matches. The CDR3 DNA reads TGTGCCAGCAGTTACGTTACCGGGACAGGGGAGGATGAGCAGTTCTTC. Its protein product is CASSYVTGTGEDEQFF.

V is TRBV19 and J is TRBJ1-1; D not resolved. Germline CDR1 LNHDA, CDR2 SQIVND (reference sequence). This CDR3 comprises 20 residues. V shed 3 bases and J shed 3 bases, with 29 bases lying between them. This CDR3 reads CASSIGPIWNSTKWDTEAFF. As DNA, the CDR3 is TGTGCCAGTAGTATCGGTCCCATATGGAACAGCACGAAGTGGGACACTGAAGCTTTCTTT.